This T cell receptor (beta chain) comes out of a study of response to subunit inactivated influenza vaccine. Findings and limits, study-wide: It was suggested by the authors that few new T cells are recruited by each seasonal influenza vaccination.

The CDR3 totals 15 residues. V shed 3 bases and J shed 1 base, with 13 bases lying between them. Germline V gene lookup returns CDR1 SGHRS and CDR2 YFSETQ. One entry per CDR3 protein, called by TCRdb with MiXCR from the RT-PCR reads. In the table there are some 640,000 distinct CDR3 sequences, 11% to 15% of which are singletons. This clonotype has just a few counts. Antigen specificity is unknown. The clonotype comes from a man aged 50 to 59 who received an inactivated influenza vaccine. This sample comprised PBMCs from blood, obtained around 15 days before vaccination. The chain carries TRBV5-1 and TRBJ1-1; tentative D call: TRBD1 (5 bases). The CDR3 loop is CASSSLPTGNTEAFF. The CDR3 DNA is TGCGCCAGCAGCTCCTTACCTACAGGGAACACTGAAGCTTTCTTT.